One sample yielded the 3 T cell receptor beta chains listed below, sequenced in a study of beta chain features in type 1 diabetes. Their antigen targets remain unknown. Since all of the isolated RNA was reverse transcribed, expressed TCRB transcripts were what got sequenced. TCRdb keeps only in-frame clones here, not all; method: immunoSEQ multiplex PCR. There are under 300,000 clones in the sample; approximately 14% occur only once, and approximately 0.018% lies in the top ten. Overall study findings and caveats: TCRB CDR3s were moderately but significantly shorter in Type 1 diabetes patients in all four CD4+ subsets.

What was sequenced was naive CD4+ T cells from blood. These receptors were taken from a man aged 30 to 39 with type 1 diabetes.

In DNA, the CDR3 is TGTGCCTGGAGTCGACAGGCCTACGAGCAGTACTTC. It yields the protein CAWSRQAYEQYF. This chain links TRBV30 with TRBJ2-7; a possible D gene is TRBD1 (6 bases). V was shortened by 2 bases and J by 2 bases, with 7 bases between the two germline ends. Germline CDR1 and CDR2: GTSNPN and SVGIG (reference sequence). The CDR3 covers 12 residues.

The sample holds a few counts of this clone. This chain links TRBV6-6 with TRBJ1-1, with no clear D. In germline, CDR1 is MNHNY, CDR2 SVGAGI (reference sequence). CDR3 length: 15 residues. Trimming left V 2 bases short and J 5 bases short, with 15 bases between. This chain's CDR3 is CASSYGPSGGTEAFF. CDR3 bases: TGTGCCAGCAGTTACGGACCCTCGGGAGGAACTGAAGCTTTCTTT.

V is TRBV5-6 and J is TRBJ2-5; a possible D gene is TRBD1 (6 bases). The CDR3 is made up of 14 amino acids. Germline CDR1 SGHDT, CDR2 YYEEEE. The ends were cut back, 3 bases at V and 5 bases at J, with 14 bases in the middle. This chain's CDR3 is CASSSSGDGETQYF. The CDR3 nucleotides read TGTGCCAGCAGCTCATCAGGGGACGGGGAGACCCAGTACTTC.